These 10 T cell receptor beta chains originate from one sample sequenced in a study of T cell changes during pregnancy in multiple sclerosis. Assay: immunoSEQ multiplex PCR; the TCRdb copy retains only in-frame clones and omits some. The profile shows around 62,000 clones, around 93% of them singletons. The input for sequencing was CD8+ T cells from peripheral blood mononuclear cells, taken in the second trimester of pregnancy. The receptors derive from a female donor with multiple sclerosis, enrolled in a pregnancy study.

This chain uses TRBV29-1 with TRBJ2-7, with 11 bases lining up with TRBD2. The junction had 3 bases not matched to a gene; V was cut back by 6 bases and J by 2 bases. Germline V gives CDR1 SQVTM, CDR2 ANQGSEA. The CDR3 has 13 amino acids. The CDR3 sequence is CSVASGGPYEQYF. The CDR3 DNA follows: TGCAGCGTGGCTAGCGGGGGGCCCTACGAGCAGTACTTC.

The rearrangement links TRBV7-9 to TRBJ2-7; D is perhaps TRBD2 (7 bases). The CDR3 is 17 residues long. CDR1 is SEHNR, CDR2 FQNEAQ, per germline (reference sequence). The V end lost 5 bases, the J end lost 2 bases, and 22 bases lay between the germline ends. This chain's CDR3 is CASSPSLRGAATYEQYF. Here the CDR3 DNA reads TGTGCCAGCAGCCCCTCCCTCCGGGGGGCTGCCACCTACGAGCAGTACTTC.

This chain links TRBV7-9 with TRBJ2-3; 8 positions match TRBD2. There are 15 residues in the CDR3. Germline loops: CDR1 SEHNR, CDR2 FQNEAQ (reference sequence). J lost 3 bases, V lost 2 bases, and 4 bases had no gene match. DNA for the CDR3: TGTGCCAGCAGCTTAACAGCGGGAGATACAGATACGCAGTATTTT. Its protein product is CASSLTAGDTDTQYF.

The CDR3 spells CASSTGTSGVYEQYF. The DNA of the CDR3 is TGCGCCAGCAGTACCGGGACTAGCGGCGTTTACGAGCAGTACTTC. V is TRBV4-3 and J is TRBJ2-7, with 11 positions matching TRBD2. Germline CDR1 LGHNA, CDR2 YSLEER. Trimming at V came to 6 bases and at J to 4 bases, leaving 8 bases not matched to a gene. This CDR3 contains 15 residues.

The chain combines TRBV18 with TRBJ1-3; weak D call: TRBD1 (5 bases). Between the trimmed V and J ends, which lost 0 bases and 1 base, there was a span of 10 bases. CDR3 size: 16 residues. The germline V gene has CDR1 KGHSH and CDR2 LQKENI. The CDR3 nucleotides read TGTGCCAGCTCACCACCGCAGGGTCCTTCTGGAAACACCATATATTTT. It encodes CASSPPQGPSGNTIYF.

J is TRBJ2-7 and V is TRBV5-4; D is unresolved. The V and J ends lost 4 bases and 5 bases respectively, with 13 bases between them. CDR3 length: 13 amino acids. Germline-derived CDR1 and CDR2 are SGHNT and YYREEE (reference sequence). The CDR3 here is CASSLSSTDEQYF. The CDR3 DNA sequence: TGTGCCAGCAGCCTGTCCTCTACGGACGAGCAGTACTTC.

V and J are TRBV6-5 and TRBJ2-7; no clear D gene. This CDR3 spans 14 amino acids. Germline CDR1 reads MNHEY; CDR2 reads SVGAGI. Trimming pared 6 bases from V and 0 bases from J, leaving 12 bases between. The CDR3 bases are TGTGCCAGCAGCCTCGGTTCCACCTCCTACGAGCAGTACTTC. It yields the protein CASSLGSTSYEQYF.

CDR3 nucleotides: TGCGCCAGCAGCCAAGGGAGTGTGGAACTGTTTTTT. Residues: CASSQGSVELFF. The chain joins TRBV4-1 to TRBJ1-4; no clear D. Germline-derived CDR1 and CDR2 are MGHRA and YSYEKL. The CDR3 runs to 12 residues. Trimming took 1 base from V and 12 from J, leaving 9 bases between them.

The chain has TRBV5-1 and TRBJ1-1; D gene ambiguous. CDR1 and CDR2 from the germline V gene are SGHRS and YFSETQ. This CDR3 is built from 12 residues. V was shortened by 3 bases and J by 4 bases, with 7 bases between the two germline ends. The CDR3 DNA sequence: TGCGCCAGCAGCTACCTCGGCACTGAAGCTTTCTTT. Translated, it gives CASSYLGTEAFF. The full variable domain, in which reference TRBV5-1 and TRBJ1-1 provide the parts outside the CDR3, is KAGVTQTPRYLIKTRGQQVTLSCSPISGHRSVSWYQQTPGQGLQFLFEYFSETQRNKGNFPGRFSGRQFSNSRSEMNVSTLELGDSALYLCASSYLGTEAFFGQGTRLTVV.

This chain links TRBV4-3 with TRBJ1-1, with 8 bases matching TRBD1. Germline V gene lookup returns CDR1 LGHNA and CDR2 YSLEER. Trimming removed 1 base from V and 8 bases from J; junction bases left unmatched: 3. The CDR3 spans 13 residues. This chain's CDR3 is CASSQVQGAEAFF. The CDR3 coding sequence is TGCGCCAGCAGCCAAGTTCAGGGGGCGGAAGCTTTCTTT.